The rows below give T cell receptor beta chains drawn from one sample of a study of control samples from healthy donors and cancer patients. Data came from immunoSEQ multiplex PCR; TCRdb stores just in-frame clones and leaves some out. The sample records 150,000 to 200,000 clones, 91% being singletons. The source material was blood. Receptors originate from a woman between 25 and 40 years old in good health. Each CDR3 is given with its conserved first and last residue. The order of the fields is V gene, D gene, clone size, J gene, CDR3 DNA, CDR3 protein. D genes are given only for firm matches. The size field is filled for only some rows; it gives once, few, many or a size class.

v_call: TRBV7-6; d_call: TRBD2; clone_size: NA; j_call: TRBJ2-3; cdr3_nt: TGTGCCAGCAGCTTAGTGGTTAGCGGGGGGGCAGATACGCAGTATTTT; cdr3_aa: CASSLVVSGGADTQYF
v_call: TRBV2; d_call: TRBD1; clone_size: NA; j_call: TRBJ1-5; cdr3_nt: TGTGCCAGCAGACCGGACAGGGCTAGCAATCAGCCCCAGCATTTT; cdr3_aa: CASRPDRASNQPQHF
v_call: TRBV6-5; d_call: NA; clone_size: many; j_call: TRBJ2-7; cdr3_nt: TGTGCCAGCAGTTCCGGGACGGAGGTTTCCTACGAGCAGTACTTC; cdr3_aa: CASSSGTEVSYEQYF
v_call: TRBV18; d_call: TRBD1; clone_size: NA; j_call: TRBJ1-6; cdr3_nt: TGTGCCAGCTCACCGAGACAGGGGGCCCATAATTCACCCCTCCACTTT; cdr3_aa: CASSPRQGAHNSPLHF
v_call: TRBV6-5; d_call: NA; clone_size: NA; j_call: TRBJ1-2; cdr3_nt: TGTGCCAGCAGTCGGGGCAACTATGGCTACACCTTC; cdr3_aa: CASSRGNYGYTF
v_call: TRBV7-3; d_call: TRBD1; clone_size: NA; j_call: TRBJ1-1; cdr3_nt: TGTGCCAGCAGCCCCCGGACAGGTTCGGACACTGAAGCTTTCTTT; cdr3_aa: CASSPRTGSDTEAFF
v_call: TRBV6-5; d_call: TRBD1; clone_size: NA; j_call: TRBJ2-5; cdr3_nt: TGTGCCAGCAGTTACTCGAGGGGGCAGGAGACCCAGTACTTC; cdr3_aa: CASSYSRGQETQYF
v_call: TRBV5-1; d_call: TRBD1; clone_size: few; j_call: TRBJ1-5; cdr3_nt: TGCGCCAGCAGCTTTGGGACAGGGCAACAGCCCCAGCATTTT; cdr3_aa: CASSFGTGQQPQHF
v_call: TRBV5-1; d_call: NA; clone_size: NA; j_call: TRBJ1-6; cdr3_nt: TGCGCCAGCAGCGCAGCAAGCTCCTATAATTCACCCCTCCACTTT; cdr3_aa: CASSAASSYNSPLHF
v_call: TRBV12-5; d_call: TRBD1; clone_size: NA; j_call: TRBJ1-3; cdr3_nt: TGTGCTAGTGGTTTGTCCCCGGGACAGGGGGCGAGAAACACCATATATTTT; cdr3_aa: CASGLSPGQGARNTIYF
v_call: TRBV9; d_call: NA; clone_size: NA; j_call: TRBJ2-6; cdr3_nt: TGTGCCAGCAGCCCAACGACAGGCTCTGGGGCCAACGTCCTGACTTTC; cdr3_aa: CASSPTTGSGANVLTF
v_call: TRBV11-2; d_call: NA; clone_size: NA; j_call: TRBJ2-1; cdr3_nt: TGTGCCAGCAGCTTTGGAGGGACCTACAATGAGCAGTTCTTC; cdr3_aa: CASSFGGTYNEQFF
v_call: TRBV9; d_call: NA; clone_size: NA; j_call: TRBJ1-1; cdr3_nt: TGTGCCAGCAGCGTAGGAGGGGATACTGAAGCTTTCTTT; cdr3_aa: CASSVGGDTEAFF
v_call: TRBV5-4; d_call: NA; clone_size: NA; j_call: TRBJ2-3; cdr3_nt: TGTGCCAGCAGACAGGGAACAGATACGCAGTATTTT; cdr3_aa: CASRQGTDTQYF
v_call: TRBV25-1; d_call: NA; clone_size: NA; j_call: TRBJ2-3; cdr3_nt: TGTGCCAGCAGTCCCCGTGGGGATACGCAGTATTTT; cdr3_aa: CASSPRGDTQYF
v_call: TRBV9; d_call: TRBD1; clone_size: NA; j_call: TRBJ2-7; cdr3_nt: TGTGCCAGCAGCGTAGAGACAGGGGGCCGCGAGCAGTACTTC; cdr3_aa: CASSVETGGREQYF
v_call: TRBV15; d_call: TRBD2; clone_size: NA; j_call: TRBJ2-3; cdr3_nt: TGTGCCACCAGCAGAGGGACGGGGAGGGTGACAGATACGCAGTATTTT; cdr3_aa: CATSRGTGRVTDTQYF
v_call: TRBV9; d_call: TRBD1; clone_size: NA; j_call: TRBJ1-4; cdr3_nt: TGTGCCAGCAGCGTAGAAGGGACAGGGAATGAAAAACTGTTTTTT; cdr3_aa: CASSVEGTGNEKLFF
v_call: TRBV6-6; d_call: TRBD1; clone_size: NA; j_call: TRBJ1-6; cdr3_nt: TGTGCCAGCCTCCTGACAGGGTCTTCACCCCTCCACTTT; cdr3_aa: CASLLTGSSPLHF
v_call: TRBV19; d_call: NA; clone_size: NA; j_call: TRBJ2-1; cdr3_nt: TGTGCCAGTAGTATTAGGGCGGGAAGCTCCTACAATGAGCAGTTCTTC; cdr3_aa: CASSIRAGSSYNEQFF
v_call: TRBV4-2; d_call: TRBD2; clone_size: NA; j_call: TRBJ2-7; cdr3_nt: TGTGCCAGCAGCCAAGATTGGGGGGGGACTAGACCCAACGAGCAGTACTTC; cdr3_aa: CASSQDWGGTRPNEQYF
v_call: TRBV18; d_call: TRBD1; clone_size: NA; j_call: TRBJ2-1; cdr3_nt: TGTGCCAGCTCACTACAGGGGTACAATGAGCAGTTCTTC; cdr3_aa: CASSLQGYNEQFF
v_call: TRBV11-1; d_call: NA; clone_size: few; j_call: TRBJ2-5; cdr3_nt: TGTGCCAGCAGCTTAAACCCGGACCAAGAGACCCAGTACTTC; cdr3_aa: CASSLNPDQETQYF
v_call: TRBV19; d_call: NA; clone_size: NA; j_call: TRBJ1-6; cdr3_nt: TGTGCCAGTAGTATGGACATTAATTCACCCCTCCACTTT; cdr3_aa: CASSMDINSPLHF
v_call: TRBV7-8; d_call: TRBD2; clone_size: NA; j_call: TRBJ2-7; cdr3_nt: TGTGCCAGCAGCTTAACCTCCGGGACTAGCGGGACCTACGAGCAGTACTTC; cdr3_aa: CASSLTSGTSGTYEQYF
v_call: TRBV7-3; d_call: NA; clone_size: NA; j_call: TRBJ2-7; cdr3_nt: TGTGCCAGCAGCTTTGGGGCCTCCTACGAGCAGTACTTC; cdr3_aa: CASSFGASYEQYF
v_call: TRBV27; d_call: TRBD2; clone_size: NA; j_call: TRBJ2-1; cdr3_nt: TGTGCCAGCAGTTTATCTTGGCGGGGGGACTACAATGAGCAGTTCTTC; cdr3_aa: CASSLSWRGDYNEQFF
v_call: TRBV19; d_call: TRBD2; clone_size: NA; j_call: TRBJ2-7; cdr3_nt: TGTGCCAGTAGTATCGCTAGCGGACCCTACGAGCAGTACTTC; cdr3_aa: CASSIASGPYEQYF
v_call: TRBV18; d_call: TRBD1; clone_size: NA; j_call: TRBJ1-5; cdr3_nt: TGTGCCAGCTCGACCGGGACAGGGGGCCGGCAGCCCCAGCATTTT; cdr3_aa: CASSTGTGGRQPQHF
v_call: TRBV2; d_call: TRBD1; clone_size: NA; j_call: TRBJ1-5; cdr3_nt: TGTGCCAGCAGGGGGACAGGAGTCACCAATCAGCCCCAGCATTTT; cdr3_aa: CASRGTGVTNQPQHF
v_call: TRBV7-6; d_call: NA; clone_size: NA; j_call: TRBJ1-2; cdr3_nt: TGTGCCAGCAGCTTAGGCCTGAACTATGGCTACACCTTC; cdr3_aa: CASSLGLNYGYTF
v_call: TRBV14; d_call: TRBD1; clone_size: NA; j_call: TRBJ1-6; cdr3_nt: TGTGCCAGCAGCCAAGGGACAGGGTCACGGTCACCCCTCCACTTT; cdr3_aa: CASSQGTGSRSPLHF
v_call: TRBV18; d_call: NA; clone_size: once; j_call: TRBJ2-3; cdr3_nt: TGTGCCAGCTCACCATCGGGGGGCCCAGATACGCAGTATTTT; cdr3_aa: CASSPSGGPDTQYF
v_call: TRBV5-1; d_call: TRBD1; clone_size: NA; j_call: TRBJ1-5; cdr3_nt: TGCGCCAGCAGCCCCGGGACAGGGGGCGTCAATCAGCCCCAGCATTTT; cdr3_aa: CASSPGTGGVNQPQHF
v_call: TRBV11-2; d_call: NA; clone_size: once; j_call: TRBJ1-1; cdr3_nt: TGTGCCAGCAGCTTACTTGGGGGAAACACTGAAGCTTTCTTT; cdr3_aa: CASSLLGGNTEAFF
v_call: TRBV9; d_call: NA; clone_size: NA; j_call: TRBJ1-6; cdr3_nt: TGTGCCAGCAGCGTAGGTGGGCAAGGTTCACCCCTCCACTTT; cdr3_aa: CASSVGGQGSPLHF
v_call: TRBV28; d_call: NA; clone_size: NA; j_call: TRBJ2-3; cdr3_nt: TGTGCCAGCAGGGGACTGGGCACAGATACGCAGTATTTT; cdr3_aa: CASRGLGTDTQYF
v_call: TRBV2; d_call: TRBD1; clone_size: NA; j_call: TRBJ1-4; cdr3_nt: TGTGCCAGCAGTGGGACAGGGGCAACTAATGAAAAACTGTTTTTT; cdr3_aa: CASSGTGATNEKLFF
v_call: TRBV4-3; d_call: TRBD1; clone_size: NA; j_call: TRBJ1-2; cdr3_nt: TGCGCCAGCAGTCCTGGACAGGGGGCCTATGGCTACACCTTC; cdr3_aa: CASSPGQGAYGYTF
v_call: TRBV7-9; d_call: TRBD1; clone_size: few; j_call: TRBJ2-7; cdr3_nt: TGTGCCAGCAGCTTAGTGCTTACAGGGGGCAACTACGAGCAGTACTTC; cdr3_aa: CASSLVLTGGNYEQYF
v_call: TRBV27; d_call: NA; clone_size: many; j_call: TRBJ1-2; cdr3_nt: TGTGCCAGCAGTTCCCAGGGGCTGGCCTATGGCTACACCTTC; cdr3_aa: CASSSQGLAYGYTF
v_call: TRBV7-9; d_call: TRBD1; clone_size: NA; j_call: TRBJ1-3; cdr3_nt: TGTGCCAGCAGCTTCGACAGGGGAAGAGGAAACACCATATATTTT; cdr3_aa: CASSFDRGRGNTIYF
v_call: TRBV9; d_call: NA; clone_size: NA; j_call: TRBJ2-2; cdr3_nt: TGTGCCAGCAGCGTAGAAGGGCTGAACACCGGGGAGCTGTTTTTT; cdr3_aa: CASSVEGLNTGELFF
v_call: TRBV10-3; d_call: TRBD1; clone_size: NA; j_call: TRBJ1-1; cdr3_nt: TGTGCCATCAGGAACGACAGGGACACTGAAGCTTTCTTT; cdr3_aa: CAIRNDRDTEAFF
v_call: TRBV7-2; d_call: NA; clone_size: NA; j_call: TRBJ2-5; cdr3_nt: TGTGCCAGCAGCTTAGGCAACTATCCCCAAGAGACCCAGTACTTC; cdr3_aa: CASSLGNYPQETQYF